Shown below are 6 T cell receptor beta chains from a single sample sequenced in a study of blood T cells in healthy people across ages. PCR was performed a second time for about 7 to 11 cycles using a sample-barcoded 5' primer and a J-beta primer mix. TCRdb called the 5' RACE reads again in MiXCR, with one record for every CDR3 protein. The sample contains approximately 800,000 distinct CDR3 sequences, around two thirds of which appear only once. The sample was blood. Receptors were obtained from a man aged 30 to 45 in good health.

The chain recombines TRBV6-1 with TRBJ2-3, with TRBD2 as a possible D gene (6 bases). CDR3 size: 12 residues. With 9 bases removed from V and 2 bases from J, the gap between germline ends came to 9 bases. Looked up from germline, CDR1 is MNHNS and CDR2 is SASEGT. This CDR3 reads CASGLPTDTQYF. The CDR3 bases are TGTGCCAGTGGACTACCCACAGATACGCAGTATTTT.

This clonotype was seen a handful of times. This rearrangement joins TRBV28 to TRBJ2-3; no clear D gene. The CDR3 loop spans 13 amino acids. Looked up from germline, CDR1 is MDHEN and CDR2 is SYDVKM. Trimming stripped 7 bases from V and 5 bases from J, with 13 bases between. The CDR3 DNA sequence: TGTGCCAGCAACGCTGGATCCGAAGATACGCAGTATTTT. It translates to CASNAGSEDTQYF. Filled out from reference TRBV28 and TRBJ2-3, the complete variable domain reads DVKVTQSSRYLVKRTGEKVFLECVQDMDHENMFWYRQDPGLGLRLIYFSYDVKMKEKGDIPEGYSVSREKKERFSLILESASTNQTSMYLCASNAGSEDTQYFGPGTRLTVL.

On this clonotype itself: This may stem from a read error, because a much larger clone lies one nucleotide away. This chain uses TRBV20-1 with TRBJ2-1; 10 nucleotides align to TRBD2. J gave up 9 bases and V 6 bases, and 5 bases lay outside the gene matches. CDR1 is DFQATT and CDR2 is SNEGSKA in the germline V gene (reference sequence). There are 12 residues in the CDR3. CDR3 in DNA: TGCAGTGCAGCGGGGGGGAGTCTTGAGCAGTTCTTC. This translates into CSAAGGSLEQFF.

The rearrangement uses TRBV7-2 and TRBJ2-1; 7 bases map to TRBD1. J lost 9 bases, V lost 4 bases, and 12 bases had no gene match. Looked up from germline, CDR1 is SGHTA and CDR2 is FQGNSA. CDR3 length: 15 residues. Here the CDR3 reads CASSSQGQRAAEQFF. CDR3 DNA: TGTGCCAGCAGCTCCCAGGGACAGCGCGCGGCTGAGCAGTTCTTC.

This clonotype was detected a few times. The rearrangement links TRBV7-9 to TRBJ2-1, with TRBD2 as a possible D gene (5 bases). The CDR3 is made up of 13 amino acids. The ends were cut back, 7 bases at V and 6 bases at J, with 13 bases in the middle. Germline V gives CDR1 SEHNR, CDR2 FQNEAQ (reference sequence). Written as DNA, the CDR3 is TGTGCCAGCACCTGGGAGATCGGCAATGAGCAGTTCTTC. This sequence encodes CASTWEIGNEQFF.

This chain joins TRBV18 and TRBJ2-3; no clear D. The V gene's germline CDR1 is KGHSH and CDR2 LQKENI. The CDR3 consists of 12 residues. Trimming removed 2 bases from V and 10 bases from J, with 10 bases in between. The CDR3 spells CASSPERISQYF. CDR3 bases: TGTGCCAGCTCACCAGAAAGGATTTCGCAGTATTTT.